Here is one TCR beta chain with its context. Its antigen is undetermined. This record belongs to a study of cytomegalovirus exposure and HLA in healthy donors. Study details: The 95 to 150 validation repertoires and the roughly 680 first-cohort repertoires shared a platform, a later analysis reported.

Profiling relied on immunoSEQ multiplex PCR, and the TCRdb table lists in-frame clones only, not all of them. The repertoire holds approximately 100,000 clones, with roughly nine tenths as singletons. Study results and caveats: In vitro experiments confirmed that a few CMV-associated chains were specific for CMV antigens. The listing of approximately 160 TCR beta chains classed them as cytomegalovirus-associated.

Germline trimming cut 0 bases from V and 1 base from J; bases unmatched to any gene: 16. Germline values: CDR1 SGHRS, CDR2 YFSETQ. The CDR3 runs 19 residues. Sequencing was performed on PBMCs. The receptor's source is a man between 18 and 29 years old in good health and CMV-seropositive. The genes are TRBV5-1 and TRBJ2-7; TRBD2 aligns across 7 bases. The CDR3 DNA reads TGCGCCAGCAGCTTGGATCGCCCAGCGGGGTACTCCCTTTCCTACGAGCAGTACTTC. Translated: CASSLDRPAGYSLSYEQYF.